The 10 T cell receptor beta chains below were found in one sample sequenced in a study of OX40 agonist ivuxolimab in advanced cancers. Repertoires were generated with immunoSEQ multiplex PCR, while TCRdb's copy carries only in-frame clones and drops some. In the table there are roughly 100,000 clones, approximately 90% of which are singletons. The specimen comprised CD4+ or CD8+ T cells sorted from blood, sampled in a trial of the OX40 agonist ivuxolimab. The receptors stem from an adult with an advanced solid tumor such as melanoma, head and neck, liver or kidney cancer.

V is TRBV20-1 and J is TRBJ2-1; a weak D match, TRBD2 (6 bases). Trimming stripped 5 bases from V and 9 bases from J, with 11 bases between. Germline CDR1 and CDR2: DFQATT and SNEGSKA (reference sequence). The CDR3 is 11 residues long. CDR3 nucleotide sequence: TGCAGTGCTCGGGACTTTCCTGAGCAGTTCTTC. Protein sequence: CSARDFPEQFF.

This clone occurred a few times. The CDR3 protein is CASSPDTGSGELFF. The CDR3 coding sequence is TGCGCCAGCAGCCCCGACACAGGGTCCGGGGAGCTGTTTTTT. The gene calls are TRBV5-1 and TRBJ2-2, with TRBD1 as a possible D gene (6 bases). The CDR3 is made up of 14 amino acids. The ends were cut back, 4 bases at V and 6 bases at J, with 13 bases in the middle. Germline V CDR1 and CDR2: SGHRS, YFSETQ.

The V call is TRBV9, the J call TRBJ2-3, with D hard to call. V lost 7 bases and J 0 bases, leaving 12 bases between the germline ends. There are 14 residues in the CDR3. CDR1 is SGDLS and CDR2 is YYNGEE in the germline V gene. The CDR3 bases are TGTGCCAGCGGTGTTTTGGGAAGCACAGATACGCAGTATTTT. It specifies CASGVLGSTDTQYF.

CDR3 bases: TGTGCCATCAGTGACCCCCACGGGAAGCAGGAGACCCAGTACTTC. Amino acid sequence: CAISDPHGKQETQYF. V gene TRBV10-3 combines with J gene TRBJ2-5; TRBD2 is a possible D gene (5 bases). Trimming pared 3 bases from V and 5 bases from J, leaving 16 bases between. Germline V gene lookup returns CDR1 ENHRY and CDR2 SYGVKD. This CDR3 is built from 15 residues.

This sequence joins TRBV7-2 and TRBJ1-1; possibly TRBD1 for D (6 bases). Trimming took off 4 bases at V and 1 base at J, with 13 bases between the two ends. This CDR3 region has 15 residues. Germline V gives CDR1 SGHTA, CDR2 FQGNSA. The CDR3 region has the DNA TGTGCCAGCAGCTCAACCGGGACAACGAACACTGAAGCTTTCTTT. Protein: CASSSTGTTNTEAFF.

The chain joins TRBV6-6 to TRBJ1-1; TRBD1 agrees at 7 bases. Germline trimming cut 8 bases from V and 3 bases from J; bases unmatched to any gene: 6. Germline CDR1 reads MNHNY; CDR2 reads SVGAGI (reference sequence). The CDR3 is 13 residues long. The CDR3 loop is CASQDRHYTEAFF. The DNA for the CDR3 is TGTGCCAGCCAGGACAGGCATTACACTGAAGCTTTCTTT.

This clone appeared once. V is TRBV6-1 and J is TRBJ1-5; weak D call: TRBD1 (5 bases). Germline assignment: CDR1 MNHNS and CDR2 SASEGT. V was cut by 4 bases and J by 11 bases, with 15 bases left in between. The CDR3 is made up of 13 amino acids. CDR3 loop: CASSGPQGSAQHF. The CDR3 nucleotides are TGTGCCAGCAGTGGCCCCCAGGGCTCAGCCCAGCATTTT.

CDR3 in DNA: TGCGCCAGCAGCCCCGAGGGGGGTCATCAGCCCCAGCATTTT. Protein: CASSPEGGHQPQHF. The chain joins TRBV5-1 to TRBJ1-5; weak D call: TRBD1 (6 bases). The CDR3 extends over 14 amino acids. Germline lookup yields CDR1 SGHRS and CDR2 YFSETQ. V was shortened by 4 bases and J by 5 bases, with 13 bases between the two germline ends.

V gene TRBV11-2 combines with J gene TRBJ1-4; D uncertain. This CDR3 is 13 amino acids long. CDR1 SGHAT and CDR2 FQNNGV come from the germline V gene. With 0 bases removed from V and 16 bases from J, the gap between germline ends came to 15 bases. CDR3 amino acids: CASSLDGAASEFF. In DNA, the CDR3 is TGTGCCAGCAGCTTAGATGGTGCGGCTTCCGAGTTTTTT.

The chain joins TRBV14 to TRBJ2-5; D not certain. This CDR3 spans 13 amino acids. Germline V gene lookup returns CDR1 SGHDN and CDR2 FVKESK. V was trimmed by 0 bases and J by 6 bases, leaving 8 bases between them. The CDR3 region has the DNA TGTGCCAGCAGCCAAGATCACAGCCAGACCCAGTACTTC. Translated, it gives CASSQDHSQTQYF.